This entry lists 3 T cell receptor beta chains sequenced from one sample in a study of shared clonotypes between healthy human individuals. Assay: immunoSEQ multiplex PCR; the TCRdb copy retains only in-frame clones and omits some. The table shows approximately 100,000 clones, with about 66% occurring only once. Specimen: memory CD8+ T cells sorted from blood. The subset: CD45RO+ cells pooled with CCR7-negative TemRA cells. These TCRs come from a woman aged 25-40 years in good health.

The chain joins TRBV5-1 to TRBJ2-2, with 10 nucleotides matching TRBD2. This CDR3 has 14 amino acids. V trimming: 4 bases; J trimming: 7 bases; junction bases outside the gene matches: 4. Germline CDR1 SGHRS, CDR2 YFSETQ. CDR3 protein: CASSRTSGGGELFF. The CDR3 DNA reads TGCGCCAGCAGCCGGACTAGCGGAGGCGGGGAGCTGTTTTTT.

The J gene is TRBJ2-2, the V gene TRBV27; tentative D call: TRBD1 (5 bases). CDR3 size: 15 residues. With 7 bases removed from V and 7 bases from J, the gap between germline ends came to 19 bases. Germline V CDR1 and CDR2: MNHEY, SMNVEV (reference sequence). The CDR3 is CASTDVGPGVGELFF. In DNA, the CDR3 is TGTGCCAGCACCGATGTGGGGCCAGGTGTCGGGGAGCTGTTTTTT.

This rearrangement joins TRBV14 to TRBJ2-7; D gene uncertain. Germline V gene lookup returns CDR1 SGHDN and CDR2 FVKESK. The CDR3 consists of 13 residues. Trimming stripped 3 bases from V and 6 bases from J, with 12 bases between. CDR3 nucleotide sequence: TGTGCCAGCAGCCATAGGTGGCAGTCCGAGCAGTACTTC. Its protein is CASSHRWQSEQYF.